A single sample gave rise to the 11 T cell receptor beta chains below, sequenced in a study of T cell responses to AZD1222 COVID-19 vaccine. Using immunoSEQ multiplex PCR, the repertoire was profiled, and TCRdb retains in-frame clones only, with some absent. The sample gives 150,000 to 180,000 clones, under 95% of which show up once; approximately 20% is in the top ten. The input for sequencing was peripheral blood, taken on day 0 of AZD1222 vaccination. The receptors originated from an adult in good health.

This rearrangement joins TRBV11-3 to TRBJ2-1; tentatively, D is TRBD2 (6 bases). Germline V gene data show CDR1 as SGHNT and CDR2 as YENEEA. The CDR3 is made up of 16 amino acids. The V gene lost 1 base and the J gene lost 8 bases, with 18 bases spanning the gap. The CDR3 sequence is CASSLVLAPNRDEQFF. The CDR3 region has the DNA TGTGCCAGCAGCTTAGTCCTAGCGCCGAATAGGGATGAGCAGTTCTTC.

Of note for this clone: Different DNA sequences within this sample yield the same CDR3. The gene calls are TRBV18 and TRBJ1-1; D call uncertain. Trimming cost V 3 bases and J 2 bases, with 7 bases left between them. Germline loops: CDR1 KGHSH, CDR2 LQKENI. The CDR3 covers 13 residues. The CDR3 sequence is CASSPGLNTEAFF. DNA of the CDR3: TGTGCCAGCTCACCCGGGTTAAACACTGAAGCTTTCTTT.

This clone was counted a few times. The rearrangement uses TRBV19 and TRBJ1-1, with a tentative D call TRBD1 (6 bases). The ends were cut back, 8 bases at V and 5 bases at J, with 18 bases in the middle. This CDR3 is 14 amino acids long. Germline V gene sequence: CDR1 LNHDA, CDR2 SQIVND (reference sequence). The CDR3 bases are TGTGCCAGTGGTACGGGACAAAAGGCAACTGAAGCTTTCTTT. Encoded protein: CASGTGQKATEAFF. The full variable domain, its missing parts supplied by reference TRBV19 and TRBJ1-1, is DGGITQSPKYLFRKEGQNVTLSCEQNLNHDAMYWYRQDPGQGLRLIYYSQIVNDFQKGDIAEGYSVSREKKESFPLTVTSAQKNPTAFYLCASGTGQKATEAFFGQGTRLTVV.

The DNA for the CDR3 is TGTGCCAGCTCAGCGGGACAGTATGGCTACACCTTC. It codes for CASSAGQYGYTF. The chain links TRBV18 to TRBJ1-2, with 7 bases aligning to TRBD1. CDR1 KGHSH and CDR2 LQKENI come from the germline V gene. CDR3 length equals 12 residues. V trimming: 5 bases; J trimming: 5 bases; junction bases outside the gene matches: 2.

CDR3 coding DNA: TGTGCCAGCAGCCGAACCGGGACTAGCGTATCTGGTGAGCAGTTCTTC. Its translation is CASSRTGTSVSGEQFF. V gene TRBV7-8 combines with J gene TRBJ2-1; 10 bases map to TRBD2. V dropped 5 bases and J dropped 9; count of bases not matched to a gene: 13. Germline CDR1 and CDR2: SGHVS and FQNEAQ. This CDR3 has 16 residues.

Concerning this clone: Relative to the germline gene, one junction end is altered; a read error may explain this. CDR3 in DNA: TGTGCCAGCAGCCAAGGGAGCAAGCAGCCCCAGCATTTT. It yields the protein CASSQGSKQPQHF. This chain links TRBV3-1 (or the pseudogene TRBV3-2) with TRBJ1-5; D ambiguous. The CDR3 consists of 13 residues. From germline, CDR1 is LGHDT and CDR2 YNNKEL (reference sequence).

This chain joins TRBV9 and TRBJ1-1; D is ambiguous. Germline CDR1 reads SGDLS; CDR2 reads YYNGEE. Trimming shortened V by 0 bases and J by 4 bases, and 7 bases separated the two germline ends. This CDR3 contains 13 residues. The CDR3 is CASSVGWGTEAFF. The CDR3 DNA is TGTGCCAGCAGCGTAGGGTGGGGCACTGAAGCTTTCTTT.

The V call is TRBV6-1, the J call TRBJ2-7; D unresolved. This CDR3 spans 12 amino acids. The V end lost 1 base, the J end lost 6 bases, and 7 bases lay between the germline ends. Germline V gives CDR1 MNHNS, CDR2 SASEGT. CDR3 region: CASSEVGVEQYF. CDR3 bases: TGTGCCAGCAGTGAAGTGGGCGTCGAGCAGTACTTC.

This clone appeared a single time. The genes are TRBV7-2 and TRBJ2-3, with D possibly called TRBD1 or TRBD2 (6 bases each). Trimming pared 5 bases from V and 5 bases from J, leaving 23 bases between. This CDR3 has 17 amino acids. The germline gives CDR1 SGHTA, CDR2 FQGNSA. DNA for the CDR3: TGTGCCAGCAGCAGGAGGGGGTCTAGCGCCGGCCGAGATACGCAGTATTTT. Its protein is CASSRRGSSAGRDTQYF. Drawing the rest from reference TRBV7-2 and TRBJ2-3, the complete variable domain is GAGVSQSPSNKVTEKGKDVELRCDPISGHTALYWYRQSLGQGLEFLIYFQGNSAPDKSGLPSDRFSAERTGGSVSTLTIQRTQQEDSAVYLCASSRRGSSAGRDTQYFGPGTRLTVL.

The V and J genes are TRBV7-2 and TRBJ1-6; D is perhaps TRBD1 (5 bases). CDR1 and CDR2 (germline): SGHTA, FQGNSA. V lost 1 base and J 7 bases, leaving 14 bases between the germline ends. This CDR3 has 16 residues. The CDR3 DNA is TGTGCCAGCAGCTTAGAATTTAGGGGAACCAATTCACCCCTCCACTTT. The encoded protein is CASSLEFRGTNSPLHF.

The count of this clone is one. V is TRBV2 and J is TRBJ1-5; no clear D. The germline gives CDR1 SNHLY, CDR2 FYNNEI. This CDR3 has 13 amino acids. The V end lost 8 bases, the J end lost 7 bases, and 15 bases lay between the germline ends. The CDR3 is CASASEVGQPQHF. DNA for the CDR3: TGTGCCAGCGCTAGCGAGGTCGGACAGCCCCAGCATTTT. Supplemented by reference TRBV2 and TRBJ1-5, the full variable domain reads EPEVTQTPSHQVTQMGQEVILRCVPISNHLYFYWYRQILGQKVEFLVSFYNNEISEKSEIFDDQFSVERPDGSNFTLKIRSTKLEDSAMYFCASASEVGQPQHFGDGTRLSIL.